The 18 T cell receptor beta chains reported below all come from one sample, sequenced in a study of neurological immune-mediated disorders. TCRdb fed the 5' RACE reads into MiXCR, producing one record per CDR3 protein. The sample lists about 70,000 distinct CDR3 sequences, 4.8% seen once, with around 2.2% in the top ten. Specimen: PBMCs. The receptors shown here come from a woman between 65 and 79 years old with multiple sclerosis.

This clonotype was seen ten or more times. The chain recombines TRBV7-9 with TRBJ1-1; a possible D gene is TRBD1 (5 bases). The V and J ends lost 6 bases and 7 bases respectively, with 15 bases between them. CDR3 length equals 13 residues. The germline V gene has CDR1 SEHNR and CDR2 FQNEAQ (reference sequence). This CDR3 reads CASRQVGHGEAFF. The CDR3 DNA follows: TGTGCCAGCAGACAAGTGGGGCATGGTGAAGCTTTCTTT.

The table lists this clonotype with many counts. This chain uses TRBV6-2 or TRBV6-3 with TRBJ2-1, with a tentative D call TRBD2 (6 bases). This CDR3 region has 15 residues. Per germline, CDR1 MNHEY and CDR2 SVGEGT. V gave up 7 bases and J gave up 8 bases, with 21 bases separating them. The CDR3 spells CASNIAATPYDEQFF. CDR3 nucleotides: TGTGCCAGCAACATAGCGGCCACACCGTACGATGAGCAGTTCTTC.

The chain has TRBV5-5 and TRBJ2-7; D is ambiguous. CDR3 length: 13 residues. Germline V gene lookup returns CDR1 SGHKS and CDR2 YYEKEE (reference sequence). The V end was cut by 4 bases, the J end by 0 bases, with 8 bases between. The CDR3 protein is CASSPGGSYEQYF. In DNA, the CDR3 is TGTGCCAGCAGCCCTGGCGGCTCCTACGAGCAGTACTTC.

The sample holds many counts of this clonotype. The chain uses TRBV5-5 and TRBJ2-3, with D unclear. Per germline, CDR1 SGHKS and CDR2 YYEKEE (reference sequence). This CDR3 is 15 amino acids long. Between the trimmed V and J ends, which lost 0 bases and 2 bases, there was a span of 10 bases. The CDR3 is CASSLEVPHTDTQYF. The CDR3 bases are TGTGCCAGCAGCTTGGAGGTCCCACACACAGATACGCAGTATTTT.

This clonotype was counted ten times or more. For the CDR3, the DNA is TGTGCCAGCAGATGGTTGGCGGGAGGCCCAGATACGCAGTATTTT. It is translated as CASRWLAGGPDTQYF. V is TRBV6-5 and J is TRBJ2-3; 8 nucleotides match TRBD2. Germline values: CDR1 MNHEY, CDR2 SVGAGI. The CDR3 spans 15 residues. V was clipped by 6 bases and J by 4 bases; unmatched bases: 9.

This clonotype was seen repeatedly, ten times or more. Its ends do not fully match the called genes, so a read error is possible. The CDR3 DNA is TGTGCCAGCAGTATAGCGGGAGAGGTTCTTGATACGCAGTATTTT. Its protein is CASSIAGEVLDTQYF. The chain combines TRBV12-3 or TRBV12-4 with TRBJ2-3, with 9 bases identical to TRBD2. The length of the CDR3 is 15 residues.

This clonotype was observed at least ten times. V is TRBV29-1 and J is TRBJ2-7; 8 bases agree with TRBD1. Germline V lookup: CDR1 SQVTM, CDR2 ANQGSEA. The V segment lost 5 bases and the J segment 2 bases; nucleotides outside the gene matches: 5. The length of the CDR3 is 13 residues. The CDR3 here is CSVSKGQAYEQYF. The CDR3 bases are TGCAGCGTTTCCAAGGGACAGGCCTACGAGCAGTACTTC.

This clonotype was observed at least ten times. The CDR3 sequence is CASSSSGFPTDTQYF. CDR3 DNA: TGTGCCAGCAGCTCTAGCGGTTTCCCCACAGATACGCAGTATTTT. This sequence joins TRBV7-2 and TRBJ2-3, with 7 bases that match TRBD2. Germline V gene lookup returns CDR1 SGHTA and CDR2 FQGNSA. The CDR3 covers 15 residues. With 4 bases clipped from V and 2 bases from J, the junction kept 6 bases outside the gene matches.

This clonotype showed up many times. J is TRBJ1-2 and V is TRBV12-3 or TRBV12-4; TRBD1 aligns across 11 bases. V shed 4 bases, J shed 6 bases, and the junction held 4 bases outside the gene matches. There are 14 residues in the CDR3. For the CDR3, the DNA is TGTGCCAGCAGTTGGGACAGGGGGGGGGATGGCTACACCTTC. Translated: CASSWDRGGDGYTF.

This clonotype was counted many times. The gene calls are TRBV5-1 and TRBJ2-7, with 9 positions matching TRBD1. Germline-derived CDR1 and CDR2 are SGHRS and YFSETQ. The CDR3 sequence is 16 residues long. J gave up 5 bases and V 4 bases, and 13 bases lay outside the gene matches. This CDR3 is CASSVSQGADIHEQYF. The CDR3 DNA is TGCGCCAGCAGCGTCTCACAGGGGGCGGATATCCACGAGCAGTACTTC.

This clonotype was recorded at least ten times. This sequence joins TRBV12-3 or TRBV12-4 and TRBJ2-1; D is possibly TRBD1 or TRBD2 (5 bases each). The germline V and J ends were trimmed by 4 bases and 10 bases, with 23 bases remaining between them. The CDR3 is 16 residues long. The CDR3 is CASSSDRDGDYREQFF. CDR3 bases: TGTGCCAGCAGTTCTGACCGGGACGGTGATTATCGGGAGCAGTTCTTC.

This clonotype has ten or more counts. This chain connects TRBV20-1 to TRBJ1-1; TRBD1 aligns across 7 bases. The CDR3 totals 14 residues. V was clipped by 0 bases and J by 1 base; unmatched bases: 2. CDR1 is DFQATT and CDR2 is SNEGSKA in the germline V gene (reference sequence). In nucleotides, the CDR3 is TGCAGTGCTAGAGATCCAGGGGGGAACACTGAAGCTTTCTTT. Its translation is CSARDPGGNTEAFF.

This clonotype was recorded at least ten times. The V call is TRBV7-2, the J call TRBJ2-2; TRBD1 agrees at 8 bases. The CDR3 is 15 amino acids. V lost 6 bases, J lost 0 bases, and 3 bases stayed unmatched. Germline lookup yields CDR1 SGHTA and CDR2 FQGNSA. CDR3 sequence reads: CASSSQGANTGELFF. CDR3 bases: TGTGCCAGCAGTTCACAGGGGGCGAACACCGGGGAGCTGTTTTTT.

This clonotype was counted many times. V is TRBV5-5 and J is TRBJ2-1; 7 nucleotides match TRBD2. The CDR3 sequence is 15 residues long. With 2 bases clipped from V and 3 bases from J, the junction kept 5 bases outside the gene matches. Germline CDR1 is SGHKS and CDR2 is YYEKEE (reference sequence). CDR3 DNA sequence: TGTGCCAGCAGCTTCGCTAGCGGAAACTACAATGAGCAGTTCTTC. It codes for CASSFASGNYNEQFF.

This clonotype was counted many times. This rearrangement joins TRBV6-5 to TRBJ2-1; D is possibly TRBD2 (6 bases). The CDR3 sequence is 14 residues long. V gave up 6 bases and J gave up 7 bases, with 16 bases separating them. Germline CDR1 reads MNHEY; CDR2 reads SVGAGI. The CDR3 sequence: CASSPGTSRNEQFF. CDR3 nucleotide sequence: TGTGCCAGCAGCCCTGGGACTTCAAGGAATGAGCAGTTCTTC.

This clonotype has a handful of counts. This rearrangement joins TRBV18 to TRBJ2-1; weak D call: TRBD1 (6 bases). Per germline, CDR1 KGHSH and CDR2 LQKENI. The CDR3 covers 15 residues. Trimming took 1 base from V and 5 from J, leaving 12 bases between them. The CDR3 protein is CASSPQDSADNEQFF. For the CDR3, the DNA is TGTGCCAGCTCACCACAGGACAGCGCTGACAATGAGCAGTTCTTC.

This clonotype was seen repeatedly, ten times or more. The chain couples TRBV6-5 to TRBJ2-1; D possibly matches TRBD1 or TRBD2 (7 bases each). The CDR3 loop spans 15 amino acids. CDR1 is MNHEY, CDR2 SVGAGI, per germline. V lost 7 bases, J lost 2 bases, and 15 bases lay in between. The CDR3 DNA reads TGTGCCAGCACCAGGGGGGGAGGGCCCTACAATGAGCAGTTCTTC. It codes for CASTRGGGPYNEQFF.

The rearrangement uses TRBV10-3 and TRBJ2-5; D remains unclear. Per germline, CDR1 ENHRY and CDR2 SYGVKD. The CDR3 is made up of 14 amino acids. Trimming shortened V by 4 bases and J by 1 base, and 10 bases separated the two germline ends. The CDR3 nucleotides read TGTGCCATCAGTGTAGGGTTCGGCCAAGAGACCCAGTACTTC. This sequence encodes CAISVGFGQETQYF.